This entry lists 28 T cell receptor beta chains sequenced from one sample in a study of T cells in Graves' hyperthyroidism and ophthalmopathy. The source material, RNA transcripts, was used to amplify TCR beta CDR3 regions. HTBI primers were the set used in a first-round RT-PCR of the TCR CDR3. TCRdb re-analysed the multiplex PCR reads in MiXCR, keeping a single row per CDR3 protein. The table lists 550,000 to 700,000 distinct CDR3 sequences, 14% to 15% of them singletons. The sequenced sample consisted of blood. Source of these receptors: a woman in her thirties or forties with Graves' ophthalmopathy.

This chain joins TRBV27 and TRBJ1-1; 7 bases match TRBD1. The germline gives CDR1 MNHEY, CDR2 SMNVEV (reference sequence). The length of the CDR3 is 16 residues. V dropped 1 base and J dropped 5; count of bases not matched to a gene: 10. This CDR3 reads CASSLLGGSLGTEAFF. In nucleotides, the CDR3 is TGTGCCAGCAGTTTATTAGGGGGCTCCTTGGGGACTGAAGCTTTCTTT.

This clonotype showed up many times. The chain recombines TRBV12-3 or TRBV12-4 with TRBJ1-5, with a possible D match to TRBD1 (5 bases). The CDR3 is 12 residues long. With 5 bases removed from V and 6 bases from J, the gap between germline ends came to 8 bases. The CDR3 here is CASSPGTQPQHF. The CDR3 DNA reads as TGTGCCAGCAGTCCAGGGACTCAGCCCCAGCATTTT.

In its sample, this clonotype was seen many times. The gene calls are TRBV29-1 and TRBJ1-1; D gene uncertain. Germline assignment: CDR1 SQVTM and CDR2 ANQGSEA. The V and J ends lost 6 bases and 5 bases respectively, with 10 bases between them. This CDR3 has 11 residues. The DNA for the CDR3 is TGCAGCGTCCGAGAGGATACTGAAGCTTTCTTT. Residues: CSVREDTEAFF.

This clonotype was picked up many times. J is TRBJ1-1 and V is TRBV6-5, with D possibly being TRBD1 (5 bases). CDR1 and CDR2 from the germline V gene are MNHEY and SVGAGI. This CDR3 comprises 11 residues. V lost 7 bases and J lost 8, with 11 bases in between. The CDR3 region is CASNLDIEAFF. The CDR3 nucleotides read TGTGCCAGCAACTTGGACATCGAAGCTTTCTTT.

This clonotype was counted at least ten times. This rearrangement joins TRBV6-1 to TRBJ2-7; D uncertain. The CDR3 is 15 residues long. V shed 7 bases and J shed 2 bases, with 18 bases lying between them. CDR1 and CDR2 from the germline V gene are MNHNS and SASEGT. This CDR3 reads CASNPGGSLTYEQYF. The CDR3 coding sequence is TGTGCCAGCAACCCCGGCGGCAGCCTGACCTACGAGCAGTACTTC.

This clonotype was seen ten or more times. The V call is TRBV20-1, the J call TRBJ1-6; 7 bases are shared with TRBD1. From germline, CDR1 is DFQATT and CDR2 SNEGSKA (reference sequence). With V trimmed by 5 bases and J by 8 bases, 6 bases remained unmatched. The CDR3 is 13 amino acids. The CDR3 coding sequence is TGCAGTGCTCACGAAACAGGGGATTCACCCCTCCACTTT. As protein: CSAHETGDSPLHF.

This clonotype has just a few counts. The rearrangement uses TRBV2 and TRBJ2-5; D might be TRBD1 or TRBD2, each matching 5 bases. The CDR3 covers 16 residues. V lost 7 bases to trimming and J lost 5 bases, with 23 bases between them. CDR1 is SNHLY, CDR2 FYNNEI, per germline. As DNA, the CDR3 is TGTGCCAGCAAGGGGCCCGGGACGGACCTCCGGGAGACCCAGTACTTC. As protein: CASKGPGTDLRETQYF.

This clonotype was seen at least ten times. The genes are TRBV10-3 and TRBJ2-5; 11 bases map to TRBD1. The CDR3 loop spans 14 amino acids. Unmatched junction bases numbered 2, after V lost 4 bases and J lost 4 bases. Germline V gene sequence: CDR1 ENHRY, CDR2 SYGVKD. The CDR3, as DNA: TGTGCCATCAGTGGGGGACAGGGGGGAGAGACCCAGTACTTC. This encodes CAISGGQGGETQYF.

In its sample, this clonotype was seen once. The CDR3 sequence: CASSEVVSYGYTF. The CDR3 coding sequence is TGTGCCAGCAGTGAAGTGGTCAGCTATGGCTACACCTTC. The chain uses TRBV6-1 and TRBJ1-2; D remains unclear. V gave up 1 base and J gave up 4 bases, with 7 bases separating them. This CDR3 has 13 amino acids. The V gene's germline CDR1 is MNHNS and CDR2 SASEGT.

This clonotype was seen ten or more times. The chain links TRBV6-1 to TRBJ1-2; 7 bases line up with TRBD1. Germline V gene sequence: CDR1 MNHNS, CDR2 SASEGT. CDR3 length: 14 residues. V shed 6 bases and J 3 bases; nucleotides not matched to a gene: 7. CDR3 residues: CASRFGRGDYGYTF. DNA for the CDR3: TGTGCCAGCAGATTCGGCAGGGGGGACTATGGCTACACCTTC.

Many counts were recorded for this clonotype. The V gene is TRBV6-5, the J gene TRBJ1-2; TRBD1 is a possible D gene (5 bases). Germline CDR1 MNHEY, CDR2 SVGAGI. V gave up 2 bases and J gave up 3 bases, with 13 bases separating them. The CDR3 is 15 residues long. CDR3 sequence: CASSYGWGPDYGYTF. CDR3 coding DNA: TGTGCCAGCAGTTACGGGTGGGGACCTGACTATGGCTACACCTTC.

The chain employs TRBV6-2 or TRBV6-3 and TRBJ1-2; a possible D gene is TRBD1 (5 bases). Germline CDR1 and CDR2: MNHEY and SVGEGT. This CDR3 spans 17 amino acids. V was pared by 4 bases and J by 2 bases, with 20 bases between. CDR3 DNA: TGTGCCAGCAGTTTACAGGAATCCGAGGGTCCCAACTATGGCTACACCTTC. This gives the protein CASSLQESEGPNYGYTF.

This clonotype was seen ten or more times. The V and J genes are TRBV29-1 and TRBJ2-5; a possible D gene is TRBD2 (5 bases). The CDR3 is made up of 12 amino acids. CDR1 is SQVTM, CDR2 ANQGSEA, per germline. Trimming shortened V by 4 bases and J by 3 bases, and 9 bases separated the two germline ends. CDR3 sequence: CSVARAEETQYF. Written as DNA, the CDR3 is TGCAGCGTTGCCAGAGCGGAAGAGACCCAGTACTTC.

The V and J genes are TRBV20-1 and TRBJ2-7; 11 nucleotides align to TRBD2. Germline trimming cut 6 bases from V and 1 base from J; bases unmatched to any gene: 5. In germline, CDR1 is DFQATT, CDR2 SNEGSKA (reference sequence). The CDR3 is 14 amino acids. CDR3 residues: CSAELAGVSYEQYF. Written as DNA, the CDR3 is TGCAGTGCCGAACTAGCGGGAGTGTCCTACGAGCAGTACTTC.

The J gene is TRBJ1-1, the V gene TRBV2; 10 bases align to TRBD1. CDR1 is SNHLY, CDR2 FYNNEI, per germline. J was trimmed by 1 base and V by 4 bases; bases with no gene match: 9. This CDR3 comprises 17 residues. Written as DNA, the CDR3 is TGTGCCAGCAGTGCGATCGGGACAGGGGAAAGGAACACTGAAGCTTTCTTT. Protein product: CASSAIGTGERNTEAFF.

This clonotype appeared many times. The genes are TRBV29-1 and TRBJ2-5, with 7 nucleotides matching TRBD2. The germline V gene has CDR1 SQVTM and CDR2 ANQGSEA. The J segment lost 7 bases and the V segment lost 3 bases, leaving 11 bases of the junction unmatched. The CDR3 extends over 14 amino acids. DNA for the CDR3: TGCAGCGTTGATAATGCTCAGCGGGAAGGGACCCAGTACTTC. This translates into CSVDNAQREGTQYF. The full variable domain, rest sourced from reference TRBV29-1 and TRBJ2-5, is SAVISQKPSRDICQRGTSLTIQCQVDSQVTMMFWYRQQPGQSLTLIATANQGSEATYESGFVIDKFPISRPNLTFSTLTVSNMSPEDSSIYLCSVDNAQREGTQYFGPGTRLLVL.

The table lists this clonotype with many counts. The chain carries TRBV6-5 and TRBJ1-6; D gene ambiguous. CDR1 is MNHEY, CDR2 SVGAGI, per germline. Trimming took 0 bases from V and 8 from J, leaving 5 bases between them. The CDR3 has 13 residues. The CDR3 reads CASSYSGDSPLHF. The CDR3 region has the DNA TGTGCCAGCAGTTACTCGGGTGATTCACCCCTCCACTTT.

This clonotype has a count of ten or more. The chain employs TRBV27 and TRBJ1-5; 9 bases fit TRBD1. CDR1 is MNHEY, CDR2 SMNVEV, per germline (reference sequence). The CDR3 runs to 14 residues. J was trimmed by 6 bases and V by 6 bases; bases with no gene match: 6. The CDR3 is CASRTQGAGQPQHF. The DNA of the CDR3 is TGTGCCAGCAGAACACAGGGGGCTGGTCAGCCCCAGCATTTT.

This clonotype was counted a single time. This rearrangement joins TRBV27 to TRBJ2-2; 9 nucleotides align to TRBD2. V shed 5 bases and J 7 bases; nucleotides not matched to a gene: 5. The CDR3 is 14 residues long. Per the germline V gene, CDR1 is MNHEY and CDR2 is SMNVEV (reference sequence). The CDR3 region has the DNA TGTGCCAGCAGTCGAGCGGGAGGAGGCGGGGAGCTGTTTTTT. It codes for CASSRAGGGGELFF.

At least ten counts were recorded for this clonotype. The V and J genes are TRBV28 and TRBJ1-1; D not resolved. Germline V gene lookup returns CDR1 MDHEN and CDR2 SYDVKM. The ends were cut back, 5 bases at V and 0 bases at J, with 13 bases in the middle. The CDR3 contains 15 residues. The CDR3 is CASSPVGPLNTEAFF. In DNA, the CDR3 is TGTGCCAGCAGTCCGGTAGGTCCTCTGAACACTGAAGCTTTCTTT. The complete variable domain, with remaining parts taken from reference TRBV28 and TRBJ1-1, reads DVKVTQSSRYLVKRTGEKVFLECVQDMDHENMFWYRQDPGLGLRLIYFSYDVKMKEKGDIPEGYSVSREKKERFSLILESASTNQTSMYLCASSPVGPLNTEAFFGQGTRLTVV.

With respect to this clonotype: The junction differs from germline at one of its ends, possibly a read error. The chain uses TRBV12-3 or TRBV12-4 and TRBJ2-2; 10 bases are a match to TRBD2. This CDR3 is 19 amino acids long. The CDR3: CDSSLALLAGVGLPGELFF. The DNA of the CDR3 is TGTGACAGCAGTTTAGCGCTTCTAGCGGGAGTCGGTTTACCCGGGGAGCTGTTTTTT.

This clonotype was observed many times. The chain joins TRBV13 to TRBJ1-2; tentatively, D is TRBD1 (5 bases). The length of the CDR3 is 15 residues. Deletions cut 5 bases from V and 7 bases from J, with 20 bases between. The germline CDR1 and CDR2 sequences are PRHDT and FYEKMQ (reference sequence). CDR3 sequence: CASSPRGGKGFGYTF. For the CDR3, the DNA is TGTGCCAGCAGCCCTCGGGGGGGGAAGGGATTTGGCTACACCTTC.

This clonotype was observed at least ten times. The CDR3 loop reads CASSQETYYEQYF. The CDR3 nucleotides are TGTGCCAGCAGCCAAGAAACCTACTACGAGCAGTACTTC. V usage is TRBV4-2 and J usage is TRBJ2-7; D unresolved. Germline V gene data show CDR1 as LGHNA and CDR2 as YNFKEQ. The CDR3 is 13 residues long. Trimming shortened V by 0 bases and J by 3 bases, and 6 bases separated the two germline ends.

This clonotype has a count of ten or more. The chain couples TRBV11-2 to TRBJ2-7; 10 bases agree with TRBD1. The junction had 8 bases not matched to a gene; V was cut back by 5 bases and J by 4 bases. The length of the CDR3 is 15 residues. Germline-derived CDR1 and CDR2 are SGHAT and FQNNGV. The CDR3 DNA reads as TGTGCCAGCAGCCATACCGGGACAGGGGTGTACGAGCAGTACTTC. This codes for CASSHTGTGVYEQYF.

In its sample, this clonotype was seen a few times. The rearrangement joins TRBV11-2 to TRBJ2-2; 7 bases agree with TRBD2. V dropped 5 bases and J dropped 2; count of bases not matched to a gene: 8. Germline CDR1 is SGHAT and CDR2 is FQNNGV. The CDR3 extends over 16 amino acids. The CDR3 sequence: CASSHKGGLNTGELFF. For the CDR3, the DNA is TGTGCCAGCAGCCACAAGGGAGGGTTAAACACCGGGGAGCTGTTTTTT.

The rearrangement uses TRBV4-1 and TRBJ1-1; no reliable D call. CDR1 is MGHRA, CDR2 YSYEKL, per germline. Trimming removed 0 bases at V and 2 bases at J, with 10 bases between. The CDR3 is made up of 15 amino acids. The CDR3 region is CASSQDYGENTEAFF. In DNA, the CDR3 is TGCGCCAGCAGCCAAGATTACGGGGAAAACACTGAAGCTTTCTTT.

With respect to this clonotype: The junction shows a germline mismatch at one end, possibly a read error. The CDR3 DNA follows: TGTGCCATCAGTGAGTCGACGGGACAAGAGACCCAGTGCTTC. Amino acids: CAISESTGQETQCF. This rearrangement joins TRBV10-3 to TRBJ2-5; possibly TRBD1 for D (6 bases). From germline, CDR1 is ENHRY and CDR2 SYGVKD. The CDR3 covers 14 residues.

This clonotype was recorded at least ten times. This sequence joins TRBV9 and TRBJ1-1; TRBD1 aligns across 9 bases. The CDR3 runs to 17 residues. Trimming cost V 5 bases and J 2 bases; bases outside gene matches: 13. Germline CDR1 is SGDLS and CDR2 is YYNGEE. For the CDR3, the DNA is TGTGCCAGCAGAATAGGGGACAGGGACCCCTTTAACACTGAAGCTTTCTTT. Its translation: CASRIGDRDPFNTEAFF.